One and the same sample provided the 25 T cell receptor beta chains below, sequenced in a study of blood T cell repertoires in COVID-19. Generated by immunoSEQ multiplex PCR, the TCRdb table keeps only in-frame clones and is missing some. The sample consists of around 230,000 clones, around 82% of them appearing once. The specimen was peripheral blood. The receptors here all came from a woman between 50 and 59 years old with acute or convalescent COVID-19.

The V call is TRBV6-5, the J call TRBJ2-7; 8 positions match TRBD1. This CDR3 contains 14 residues. Germline V CDR1 and CDR2: MNHEY, SVGAGI. V dropped 2 bases and J dropped 3; count of bases not matched to a gene: 3. The CDR3 region is CASSYTTGGYEQYF. The CDR3 region has the DNA TGTGCCAGCAGTTACACAACAGGGGGCTACGAGCAGTACTTC.

The chain links TRBV29-1 to TRBJ1-2; the D gene is possibly TRBD1 (6 bases). V lost 4 bases and J lost 5, with 11 bases in between. The CDR3 covers 12 residues. From germline, CDR1 is SQVTM and CDR2 ANQGSEA. The CDR3 DNA follows: TGCAGCGTTGTTCTCACAGGGTATGGCTACACCTTC. It yields the protein CSVVLTGYGYTF.

This clone was picked up one time. CDR3 protein: CASSPAREIGETQYF. The CDR3 DNA reads TGTGCCAGCTCACCAGCGCGGGAGATAGGGGAGACCCAGTACTTC. V is TRBV18 and J is TRBJ2-5, with 7 bases lining up with TRBD2. Per the germline V gene, CDR1 is KGHSH and CDR2 is LQKENI. This CDR3 region has 15 residues. V gave up 2 bases and J gave up 5 bases; unmatched junction bases: 8.

V usage is TRBV18 and J usage is TRBJ1-3; D ambiguous. V was cut by 3 bases and J by 0 bases, with 6 bases left in between. The germline V gene encodes CDR1 KGHSH and CDR2 LQKENI. The CDR3 consists of 14 residues. The CDR3 DNA is TGTGCCAGCTCACCTGACTACTCTGGAAACACCATATATTTT. It yields the protein CASSPDYSGNTIYF.

V and J are TRBV27 and TRBJ1-1; 7 bases are a match to TRBD1. There are 13 residues in the CDR3. With 2 bases clipped from V and 8 bases from J, the junction kept 5 bases outside the gene matches. CDR1 and CDR2 (germline): MNHEY, SMNVEV (reference sequence). The CDR3 reads CASSLRGGAEAFF. DNA for the CDR3: TGTGCCAGCAGTTTAAGAGGGGGCGCCGAAGCTTTCTTT.

V usage is TRBV3-1 (or the pseudogene TRBV3-2) and J usage is TRBJ1-6; no firm D call. CDR1 and CDR2 from the germline V gene are LGHDT and YNNKEL (reference sequence). V was cut by 0 bases and J by 12 bases, with 12 bases left in between. This CDR3 has 14 residues. CDR3 sequence (DNA): TGTGCCAGCAGCCAAGACGGGTCCGCACGACCCCTCCACTTT. Protein: CASSQDGSARPLHF.

This rearrangement joins TRBV5-1 to TRBJ2-3; 9 positions agree with TRBD1. V shed 4 bases and J 4 bases; nucleotides not matched to a gene: 7. Germline values: CDR1 SGHRS, CDR2 YFSETQ. The CDR3 runs 15 residues. The CDR3 spells CASSLQGAEADTQYF. The CDR3 nucleotides are TGCGCCAGCAGCCTACAGGGGGCAGAGGCAGATACGCAGTATTTT. The whole variable domain, remainder taken from reference TRBV5-1 and TRBJ2-3, is KAGVTQTPRYLIKTRGQQVTLSCSPISGHRSVSWYQQTPGQGLQFLFEYFSETQRNKGNFPGRFSGRQFSNSRSEMNVSTLELGDSALYLCASSLQGAEADTQYFGPGTRLTVL.

CDR3 amino acids: CASSALAGVYNEQFF. As DNA, the CDR3 is TGTGCCAGCAGTGCACTAGCGGGAGTATACAATGAGCAGTTCTTC. V gene TRBV9 combines with J gene TRBJ2-1; 11 bases match TRBD2. This CDR3 region has 15 residues. Looked up from germline, CDR1 is SGDLS and CDR2 is YYNGEE. The V segment lost 5 bases and the J segment 4 bases; nucleotides outside the gene matches: 5. The variable domain in full, with the rest retrieved from reference TRBV9 and TRBJ2-1, is DSGVTQTPKHLITATGQRVTLRCSPRSGDLSVYWYQQSLDQGLQFLIQYYNGEERAKGNILERFSAQQFPDLHSELNLSSLELGDSALYFCASSALAGVYNEQFFGPGTRLTVL.

The chain uses TRBV11-2 and TRBJ2-5; 12 bases map to TRBD2. Germline CDR1 SGHAT, CDR2 FQNNGV. The length of the CDR3 is 17 residues. V trimming: 3 bases; J trimming: 5 bases; junction bases outside the gene matches: 10. The CDR3 bases are TGTGCCAGCAGCTTCGGACTAGCGGGAATTCAGGGGGAGACCCAGTACTTC. Translating gives CASSFGLAGIQGETQYF.

The V and J genes are TRBV11-2 and TRBJ2-3; 11 nucleotides align to TRBD2. Trimming cost V 3 bases and J 4 bases; bases outside gene matches: 6. The CDR3 contains 16 residues. In germline, CDR1 is SGHAT, CDR2 FQNNGV. CDR3 nucleotide sequence: TGTGCCAGCAGCTTTTTAGCGGGAGGGCCCTCAGATACGCAGTATTTT. Residues: CASSFLAGGPSDTQYF.

The gene calls are TRBV3-1 (or the pseudogene TRBV3-2) and TRBJ2-1, with 10 bases fitting TRBD2. The CDR3 has 22 residues. Trimming took 1 base from V and 2 from J; bases not matched to a gene: 20. Germline CDR1 LGHDT, CDR2 YNNKEL (reference sequence). CDR3 sequence reads: CASSQVGTRSGRSQRTYNEQFF. The DNA for the CDR3 is TGTGCCAGCAGCCAAGTAGGGACCCGTAGCGGGAGGTCCCAAAGGACCTACAATGAGCAGTTCTTC.

The chain combines TRBV5-1 with TRBJ1-4; TRBD1 is a possible D gene (6 bases). Per the germline V gene, CDR1 is SGHRS and CDR2 is YFSETQ. V lost 0 bases and J lost 3, with 12 bases in between. This CDR3 is built from 16 residues. CDR3 sequence (DNA): TGCGCCAGCAGCTTGGACGGGGGGGCCTCTAATGAAAAACTGTTTTTT. It is translated as CASSLDGGASNEKLFF.

The chain employs TRBV7-2 and TRBJ2-5; D might be TRBD2 (5 bases). This CDR3 contains 16 residues. Germline values: CDR1 SGHTA, CDR2 FQGNSA. The ends were cut back, 5 bases at V and 5 bases at J, with 21 bases in the middle. CDR3 sequence (DNA): TGTGCCAGCAGCCGGCCTGGCCGGGCGAGGGAGGAGACCCAGTACTTC. Translating it yields CASSRPGRAREETQYF.

The chain is built from TRBV5-1 and TRBJ2-1, with D uncertain. Germline V gene lookup returns CDR1 SGHRS and CDR2 YFSETQ. Trimming pared 0 bases from V and 3 bases from J, leaving 7 bases between. The length of the CDR3 is 14 residues. This chain's CDR3 is CASSLDPDYNEQFF. The CDR3 nucleotides read TGCGCCAGCAGCTTGGATCCAGACTACAATGAGCAGTTCTTC.

V is TRBV4-1 and J is TRBJ1-6; D might be TRBD1 (5 bases). Trimming shortened V by 0 bases and J by 6 bases, and 6 bases separated the two germline ends. CDR1 and CDR2 (germline): MGHRA, YSYEKL. The CDR3 is 14 amino acids. The CDR3 coding sequence is TGCGCCAGCAGCCAAGAAGGGGTTAATTCACCCCTCCACTTT. It specifies CASSQEGVNSPLHF.

This clone has only a few counts. The J gene is TRBJ1-4, the V gene TRBV5-6; 10 bases agree with TRBD1. Trimming removed 3 bases from V and 5 bases from J; junction bases left unmatched: 4. CDR3 length equals 15 residues. Germline assignment: CDR1 SGHDT and CDR2 YYEEEE. CDR3 amino acids: CASSSPGQGNEKLFF. CDR3 in DNA: TGTGCCAGCAGCTCACCGGGACAGGGGAATGAAAAACTGTTTTTT.

The genes are TRBV10-1 and TRBJ2-1; 8 nucleotides line up with TRBD2. The CDR3 loop spans 15 amino acids. Trimming cost V 2 bases and J 8 bases; bases outside gene matches: 8. Per the germline V gene, CDR1 is WNHNN and CDR2 is SYGVQD (reference sequence). Here the CDR3 reads CASSENSGAMDEQFF. The DNA of the CDR3 is TGCGCCAGCAGTGAGAATAGCGGGGCGATGGATGAGCAGTTCTTC.

The chain couples TRBV6-1 to TRBJ1-5; D remains unclear. V shed 2 bases and J shed 3 bases, with 11 bases lying between them. CDR3 length equals 15 residues. CDR1 is MNHNS and CDR2 is SASEGT in the germline V gene. CDR3 nucleotides: TGTGCCAGCAGTGAACAGCGGGTTTCCAATCAGCCCCAGCATTTT. It yields the protein CASSEQRVSNQPQHF.

The chain is built from TRBV30 and TRBJ2-5; perhaps TRBD1 as D (8 bases). The CDR3 length is 12 residues. CDR1 and CDR2 (germline): GTSNPN, SVGIG (reference sequence). Trimming shortened V by 8 bases and J by 5 bases, and 15 bases separated the two germline ends. The CDR3 spells CALDRGGETQYF. In DNA form, the CDR3 reads TGTGCCCTCGACAGGGGAGGGGAGACCCAGTACTTC.

The V call is TRBV10-3, the J call TRBJ2-3, with 13 bases matching TRBD2. Germline assignment: CDR1 ENHRY and CDR2 SYGVKD. V dropped 6 bases and J dropped 8; count of bases not matched to a gene: 11. CDR3 length: 16 residues. The CDR3 here is CAIRFRTSGSRGTQYF. The CDR3 coding sequence is TGTGCCATCAGGTTTCGGACTAGCGGGAGCAGGGGTACGCAGTATTTT.

The chain links TRBV10-1 to TRBJ1-1, with 7 bases that match TRBD1. The CDR3 totals 15 residues. The V segment lost 6 bases and the J segment 1 base; nucleotides outside the gene matches: 8. Germline V gene lookup returns CDR1 WNHNN and CDR2 SYGVQD (reference sequence). CDR3 amino acids: CASSTTGAANTEAFF. DNA of the CDR3: TGCGCCAGCAGCACAACAGGGGCTGCGAACACTGAAGCTTTCTTT.

The rearrangement uses TRBV24-1 and TRBJ2-7; TRBD1 matches at 8 bases. Germline trimming cut 7 bases from V and 0 bases from J; bases unmatched to any gene: 4. CDR1 and CDR2 (germline): KGHDR, SFDVKD. The CDR3 has 14 amino acids. CDR3 sequence: CATRGQAASYEQYF. The CDR3 DNA sequence: TGTGCCACCAGGGGACAGGCTGCCTCCTACGAGCAGTACTTC.

On this clone: It is unclear where the CDR3 begins or ends on the DNA, so no DNA is shown, and the CDR3 is as TCRdb lists it. The chain is built from TRBV19 and TRBJ1-4; the table's TRBD1 call for D was not verified on the DNA. CDR1 LNHDA and CDR2 SQIVND come from the germline V gene (reference sequence). The CDR3 is 15 amino acids in total, end residues counted. The CDR3 reads CASSIRARGTEKLFF.

CDR3 protein: CASSLSVEGGYGYTF. The DNA of the CDR3 is TGTGCCAGCAGTTTATCCGTGGAGGGTGGCTATGGCTACACCTTC. This chain connects TRBV28 to TRBJ1-2; D gene uncertain. V was cut by 1 base and J by 4 bases, with 13 bases left in between. Per germline, CDR1 MDHEN and CDR2 SYDVKM. This CDR3 region has 15 residues.

The chain has TRBV29-1 and TRBJ2-7; 7 bases align to TRBD1. The germline V gene encodes CDR1 SQVTM and CDR2 ANQGSEA. The CDR3 consists of 12 residues. V lost 7 bases and J lost 2; bases outside the gene matches: 5. In DNA, the CDR3 is TGCAGCGGAAGGGACAGAGCCTACGAGCAGTACTTC. Amino acids: CSGRDRAYEQYF.